The sequence of this T cell receptor (beta chain) was determined in a study of blood T cell repertoires in COVID-19. Study in general: PBMCs, B-cell-depleted T cells, or T cells provided the cDNA or gDNA that made up the material.

In the original workflow: Using reference gene primer amplification, nucleated cell counts were estimated. Data came from immunoSEQ multiplex PCR; TCRdb stores just in-frame clones and leaves some out. The DNA gave D and trimming, while V, J and clone size come from that table. The sample holds over 350,000 clones, 70% to 90% seen once. The cohort comprised adults aged about 18 to 89 years residing in 24 US areas. Cohort placement rested on clinical history that participants reported themselves. The CDR3 has 14 amino acids. CDR1 is MGHRA, CDR2 YSYEKL, per germline. Trimming at V came to 6 bases and at J to 3 bases, leaving 8 bases not matched to a gene.

Sequenced material: PBMCs or T cells enriched from blood (not recorded which). This clonotype was sampled from a woman between 18 and 29 years old with acute COVID-19. This rearrangement joins TRBV4-1 to TRBJ2-7, with 7 bases identical to TRBD2. The CDR3 nucleotides read TGCGCCAGCAGTCCTAGCGGAAGATACTACGAGCAGTACTTC. Protein: CASSPSGRYYEQYF.